The rows below give T cell receptor beta chains drawn from one sample of a study of cytomegalovirus exposure and HLA in healthy donors. Assay: immunoSEQ multiplex PCR; the TCRdb copy retains only in-frame clones and omits some. The table includes 150,000 to 250,000 clones, 75% to 85% detected once. Specimen: PBMCs. The receptors were gathered from a girl aged 10 to 17 in good health and CMV-seropositive. The CDR3 runs from the conserved cysteine through the conserved F or W. A D gene is named only where the DNA matches it firmly. Clone size is not always given. Where it is, it says once, few, many or a class for expanded clones.

CDR3aa	CDR3nt	v_gene	j_gene	d_gene	abundance
CASTHPEEAFF	TGTGCCAGCACCCACCCGGAGGAAGCTTTCTTT	TRBV7-9	TRBJ1-1	NA	once
CASSPPVGLREKLFF	TGTGCCAGCAGCCCCCCGGTCGGGTTGAGGGAAAAACTGTTTTTT	TRBV6-5	TRBJ1-4	NA	NA
CASSQGNSGNTEAFF	TGCGCCAGCAGCCAAGGGAATTCAGGGAATACTGAAGCTTTCTTT	TRBV4-1	TRBJ1-1	NA	NA
CAWISGWNSPLHF	TGTGCCTGGATCTCGGGTTGGAATTCACCCCTCCACTTT	TRBV30	TRBJ1-6	NA	NA
CASSLLRDRGPETQYF	TGCGCCAGCAGCTTACTCCGGGACAGGGGACCCGAGACCCAGTACTTC	TRBV5-1	TRBJ2-5	TRBD1	NA
CASGAPGQGNEKLFF	TGTGCCAGCGGGGCACCGGGACAGGGAAATGAAAAACTGTTTTTT	TRBV28	TRBJ1-4	TRBD1	NA
CASKLRSVSTDTQYF	TGCGCCAGCAAACTCCGAAGCGTTAGCACAGATACGCAGTATTTT	TRBV5-1	TRBJ2-3	NA	NA
CASSEVGLPKDTNEQFF	TGTGCCAGCAGTGAAGTGGGACTACCGAAGGATACGAATGAGCAGTTCTTC	TRBV2	TRBJ2-1	TRBD2	NA
CASSAYSGQGNTQYF	TGTGCCAGCAGTGCATATTCGGGACAGGGAAACACCCAGTACTTC	TRBV9	TRBJ2-5	TRBD1	few
CSAAAGTGDYGYTF	TGCAGCGCTGCAGCCGGGACAGGCGACTATGGCTACACCTTC	TRBV29-1	TRBJ1-2	TRBD1	NA
CASSQTGGRGETQYF	TGCGCCAGCAGCCAGACAGGGGGCCGGGGAGAGACCCAGTACTTC	TRBV5-1	TRBJ2-5	TRBD1	NA
CASLNRGANTGELFF	TGTGCCAGTCTGAACCGGGGGGCGAACACCGGGGAGCTGTTTTTT	TRBV18	TRBJ2-2	TRBD2	NA
CAWSVGGAYNEQFF	TGTGCCTGGAGTGTGGGGGGGGCCTACAATGAGCAGTTCTTC	TRBV30	TRBJ2-1	TRBD2	NA
CASSLNGVAFF	TGCGCCAGCAGCTTGAACGGGGTAGCTTTCTTT	TRBV5-1	TRBJ1-1	NA	NA
CASISYSGANVLTF	TGTGCCAGCATATCTTACTCTGGGGCCAACGTCCTGACTTTC	TRBV6-5	TRBJ2-6	NA	NA
CASYHWGLAGDTQYF	TGTGCCAGCTACCACTGGGGACTAGCGGGAGATACGCAGTATTTT	TRBV18	TRBJ2-3	TRBD2	once
CASSEGVAEVGEQYF	TGTGCCAGCAGTGAAGGGGTCGCCGAGGTGGGCGAGCAGTACTTC	TRBV6-1	TRBJ2-7	NA	NA
CASSQGKAGSHSQPSNEQFF	TGCGCCAGCAGCCAAGGAAAAGCGGGGAGTCACTCTCAACCATCCAATGAGCAGTTCTTC	TRBV4-3	TRBJ2-1	TRBD2	NA
CASSLGGGAEMDTQYF	TGCGCCAGCAGCTTGGGCGGGGGGGCCGAGATGGATACGCAGTATTTT	TRBV5-1	TRBJ2-3	TRBD2	NA
CSVPTDTQYF	TGCAGCGTTCCAACAGATACGCAGTATTTT	TRBV29-1	TRBJ2-3	NA	NA
CAISVGGAGGKETQYF	TGTGCCATCAGTGTCGGGGGGGCTGGGGGGAAAGAGACCCAGTACTTC	TRBV10-3	TRBJ2-5	TRBD2	few
CASSQEGRGLGGYTF	TGCGCCAGCAGCCAAGAGGGCAGGGGGCTTGGGGGCTACACCTTC	TRBV4-3	TRBJ1-2	TRBD1	NA
CASSEEQGDEQYF	TGTGCCAGCAGTGAAGAACAGGGAGACGAGCAGTACTTC	TRBV2	TRBJ2-7	NA	NA
CAISTGVVTEAFF	TGTGCCATCAGTACAGGGGTGGTTACTGAAGCTTTCTTT	TRBV10-3	TRBJ1-1	TRBD1	once
CASSTGQGGYEQYF	TGTGCCAGCAGCACCGGACAGGGAGGCTACGAGCAGTACTTC	TRBV5-6	TRBJ2-7	TRBD1	few
CASSSGQMTGKDEQYF	TGTGCCAGCAGCTCGGGTCAGATGACAGGGAAGGACGAGCAGTACTTC	TRBV7-2	TRBJ2-7	TRBD1	NA
CASSLARGRTYEQYF	TGTGCCAGCAGCTTAGCGCGGGGGAGGACCTACGAGCAGTACTTC	TRBV7-2	TRBJ2-7	TRBD2	NA
CASSYEGTGIFNEQFF	TGTGCCAGCAGTTATGAGGGGACAGGGATTTTCAATGAGCAGTTCTTC	TRBV6-5	TRBJ2-1	TRBD1	once
CASSDGGREGTQYF	TGTGCCAGCAGCGATGGGGGCCGCGAGGGGACCCAGTACTTC	TRBV11-2	TRBJ2-5	NA	NA
CASSSHVGSGGDEQYF	TGTGCCAGCAGCTCCCACGTAGGTAGCGGGGGCGACGAGCAGTACTTC	TRBV7-6	TRBJ2-7	TRBD2	NA
CASRDRGLSGELFF	TGCGCCAGCCGGGACAGGGGGCTTTCCGGGGAGCTGTTTTTT	TRBV5-1	TRBJ2-2	TRBD1	NA
CATSSAGSPTSPLHF	TGTGCCACCAGCAGCGCGGGCTCCCCAACTTCACCCCTCCACTTT	TRBV15	TRBJ1-6	NA	NA
CASSIGQGTVVRDTQYF	TGTGCCAGTAGTATAGGACAGGGGACAGTGGTGCGAGATACGCAGTATTTT	TRBV19	TRBJ2-3	TRBD1	NA
CASSPPAGGGKNTGELFF	TGTGCCAGCTCACCCCCGGCGGGGGGTGGGAAGAACACCGGGGAGCTGTTTTTT	TRBV18	TRBJ2-2	TRBD2	few
CASALKSSYNEQFF	TGCGCCAGCGCCCTAAAGAGCTCCTACAATGAGCAGTTCTTC	TRBV4-3	TRBJ2-1	NA	NA
CASSPGGGGTEAFF	TGTGCCAGCTCCCCCGGGGGGGGTGGCACTGAAGCTTTCTTT	TRBV18	TRBJ1-1	NA	NA
CASSPGLEYEQYF	TGTGCCAGCAGCCCGGGTCTAGAGTACGAGCAGTACTTC	TRBV5-6	TRBJ2-7	NA	few
CATSARPEDGYTF	TGTGCCACCAGCGCCAGGCCGGAGGATGGCTACACCTTC	TRBV15	TRBJ1-2	NA	once
CASSVQGSSYEQYF	TGTGCCAGCAGCGTCCAAGGGAGCTCCTACGAGCAGTACTTC	TRBV9	TRBJ2-7	NA	NA
CASKPDSTANYGYTF	TGTGCCAGCAAGCCGGACAGTACAGCTAACTATGGCTACACCTTC	TRBV19	TRBJ1-2	NA	NA
CASSGGTGGNQPQHF	TGTGCCAGCAGTGGCGGGACAGGGGGCAATCAGCCCCAGCATTTT	TRBV6-1	TRBJ1-5	TRBD1	NA
CASSQDPWTGSSYEQYF	TGCGCCAGCAGCCAAGACCCGTGGACGGGAAGCTCCTACGAGCAGTACTTC	TRBV4-1	TRBJ2-7	NA	NA
CASSEAIASETQYF	TGTGCCAGCAGTGAAGCAATAGCGTCGGAGACCCAGTACTTC	TRBV2	TRBJ2-5	NA	NA
CASSPTQDTQYF	TGTGCCAGCTCACCGACTCAAGATACGCAGTATTTT	TRBV18	TRBJ2-3	NA	NA
CASTRGANEKLFF	TGTGCCAGCACCAGGGGAGCTAATGAAAAACTGTTTTTT	TRBV2	TRBJ1-4	NA	NA
CASGLGLAVGNEQFF	TGTGCTAGTGGTTTAGGGCTAGCGGTTGGGAATGAGCAGTTCTTC	TRBV12-5	TRBJ2-1	TRBD2	once
CATSRDLQFGPPYEQYF	TGTGCCACCAGCAGAGATCTCCAGTTTGGTCCCCCCTACGAGCAGTACTTC	TRBV15	TRBJ2-7	NA	NA
CASTSSGGANTGELFF	TGTGCCAGCACTTCGTCGGGGGGGGCCAATACCGGGGAGCTGTTTTTT	TRBV9	TRBJ2-2	TRBD2	NA
CASSPPGDEQFF	TGTGCCAGCAGTCCCCCGGGAGATGAGCAGTTCTTC	TRBV6-5	TRBJ2-1	NA	few
CASSFIWGGGENEQFF	TGTGCCAGCAGTTTTATTTGGGGCGGGGGCGAGAATGAGCAGTTCTTC	TRBV28	TRBJ2-1	NA	NA
CASSLDGVSYEQYF	TGTGCCAGCAGCTTGGACGGGGTCTCCTACGAGCAGTACTTC	TRBV7-9	TRBJ2-7	NA	once
CASSYGGGYGYTF	TGTGCCAGCAGTTACGGGGGAGGCTATGGCTACACCTTC	TRBV6-5	TRBJ1-2	NA	NA
CASSARQGTNEKLFF	TGTGCCAGCTCAGCCCGACAGGGTACTAATGAAAAACTGTTTTTT	TRBV18	TRBJ1-4	TRBD1	NA
CSVEDRLTSSTDTQYF	TGCAGCGTTGAAGATAGACTAACTTCTAGCACAGATACGCAGTATTTT	TRBV29-1	TRBJ2-3	NA	NA